The clone carrying this T cell receptor beta chain has a handful of counts. Its antigen remains unknown. A much larger clone differs by one base, so this may be a read error. There were TCR beta CDR3 regions amplified from RNA transcripts. Carried out on the TCR CDR3, a first-round RT-PCR used the HTBI primer set. Each CDR3 protein is one row after TCRdb ran MiXCR on the multiplex PCR reads. Of under 300,000 distinct CDR3 sequences in the sample, roughly 20% are singletons; the top ten hold around 64%. The sample originates from a study of T cells in Graves' hyperthyroidism and ophthalmopathy. With duration under 3 months, ophthalmopathy was active: Clinical Activity Score at least 3, NOSPECS at least 4. Study-level points and caveats: The model predicted ophthalmopathy a median 6.5 months before onset. Also found in blood were most expanded thyroid clonotypes above 0.001.

CDR3 length: 15 residues. Germline values: CDR1 KGHSH, CDR2 LQKENI. This chain connects TRBV18 to TRBJ1-4, with D possibly matching TRBD1 (6 bases). The sequence was obtained from a young man with Graves' ophthalmopathy. Sequencing was carried out using blood. CDR3 DNA: TGTGCCAGCTCACCCACAGGGCTCGAAAATGGAAAACTGTTTTTT. Translation: CASSPTGLENGKLFF.